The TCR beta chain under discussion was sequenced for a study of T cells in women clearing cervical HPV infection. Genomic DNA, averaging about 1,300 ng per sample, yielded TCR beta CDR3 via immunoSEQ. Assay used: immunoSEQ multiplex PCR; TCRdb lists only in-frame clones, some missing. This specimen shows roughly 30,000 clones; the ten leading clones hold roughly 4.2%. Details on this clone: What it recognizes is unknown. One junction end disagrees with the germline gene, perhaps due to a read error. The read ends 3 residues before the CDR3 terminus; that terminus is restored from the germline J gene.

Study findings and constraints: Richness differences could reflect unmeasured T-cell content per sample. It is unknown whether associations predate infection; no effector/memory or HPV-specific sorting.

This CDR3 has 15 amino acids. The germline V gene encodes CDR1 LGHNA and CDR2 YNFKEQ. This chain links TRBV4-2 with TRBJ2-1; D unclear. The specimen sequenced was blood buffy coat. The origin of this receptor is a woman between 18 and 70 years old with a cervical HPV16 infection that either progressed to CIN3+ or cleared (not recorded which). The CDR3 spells CASSQNSPGYGEQFF. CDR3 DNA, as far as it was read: TGCGCCAGCAGCCAAAACTCCCCGGGTTACGGTGAG.